One and the same sample provided the 6 T cell receptor beta chains below, sequenced in a study of cytomegalovirus exposure and HLA in healthy donors. Both 60 Vbeta primers and 13 Jbeta primers went into the PCR. The protocol was immunoSEQ multiplex PCR, while the TCRdb copy is restricted to in-frame clones and leaves out a portion. The repertoire includes about 100,000 clones, about a tenth of them detected once, and roughly 5% sits in the top ten. Sequenced: PBMCs. The source is a middle-aged man in good health and CMV-seropositive.

This chain links TRBV9 with TRBJ2-1, with 9 nucleotides matching TRBD2. The CDR3 has 16 residues. Germline values: CDR1 SGDLS, CDR2 YYNGEE. V lost 3 bases and J lost 4; bases outside the gene matches: 8. As DNA, the CDR3 is TGTGCCAGCAGCGGGGGAAGACTAGCGGTTTACAATGAGCAGTTCTTC. Its protein product is CASSGGRLAVYNEQFF.

The chain is built from TRBV5-6 and TRBJ2-7; tentative D call: TRBD1 (6 bases). CDR1 and CDR2 from the germline V gene are SGHDT and YYEEEE. The ends were cut back, 1 base at V and 3 bases at J, with 11 bases in the middle. This CDR3 has 14 residues. The CDR3 reads CASSLRTGFYEQYF. CDR3 DNA sequence: TGTGCCAGCAGCTTGCGTACAGGGTTCTACGAGCAGTACTTC.

This chain uses TRBV5-1 with TRBJ1-4; no clear D gene. V gave up 3 bases and J gave up 0 bases, with 9 bases separating them. Germline V gives CDR1 SGHRS, CDR2 YFSETQ. The CDR3 extends over 15 amino acids. CDR3 nucleotides: TGCGCCAGCAGCTCCGGGGATGCAACTAATGAAAAACTGTTTTTT. It yields the protein CASSSGDATNEKLFF.

This clone was seen only a few times. This chain connects TRBV7-9 to TRBJ1-2; 10 bases are shared with TRBD1. Germline CDR1 is SEHNR and CDR2 is FQNEAQ (reference sequence). The CDR3 consists of 17 residues. J was trimmed by 5 bases and V by 5 bases; bases with no gene match: 14. CDR3 residues: CASSAWSGDRGRYGYTF. CDR3 coding DNA: TGTGCCAGCAGCGCCTGGTCGGGGGACAGGGGAAGATATGGCTACACCTTC.

This chain joins TRBV18 and TRBJ1-5, with D perhaps TRBD1 (6 bases). CDR3 size: 14 residues. The germline V gene has CDR1 KGHSH and CDR2 LQKENI. V was trimmed by 2 bases and J by 7 bases, leaving 12 bases between them. The CDR3 region is CASSPGGGGQPQHF. The CDR3, as DNA: TGTGCCAGCTCACCAGGGGGCGGAGGACAGCCCCAGCATTTT.

This chain joins TRBV11-2 and TRBJ2-7, with D hard to call. The CDR3 covers 11 residues. Trimming left V 1 base short and J 5 bases short, with 3 bases between. Germline assignment: CDR1 SGHAT and CDR2 FQNNGV. The CDR3 spells CASSLVDEQYF. The CDR3 DNA is TGTGCCAGCAGCTTAGTAGACGAGCAGTACTTC.